This T cell receptor (beta chain) is drawn from a study of Ad26.COV2.S vaccination and SARS-CoV-2 variants. Study-level information: Trial arm assignment for the donor was COV1001 Ad26.COV2.S. Study observations and caveats: Vaccine recipients and placebo recipients showed similar non-spike TCR breadth. After vaccination, substantial breadth of spike-specific CD8+ and CD4+ responses was reported.

To note about this clone: Its specificity is not known.

Germline CDR1 reads MNHEY; CDR2 reads SVGEGT. V lost 2 bases to trimming and J lost 6 bases, with 13 bases between them. CDR3 length equals 14 residues. Sequencing used immunoSEQ multiplex PCR; TCRdb keeps in-frame clones, though not all of them. The data contain 200,000 to 300,000 clones, 88% of them singletons. The treatment here: around 19 received Ad26.COV2.S at low or high dose, single or two shots; a few received placebo; per-sample allocation not given. Samples analyzed were those drawn on day 63 after the first vaccine or placebo injection. Donor was an adult aged 18-55 years in Boston. The rearrangement links TRBV6-2 or TRBV6-3 to TRBJ1-1; D possibly corresponds to TRBD1 (5 bases). This sample comprised peripheral blood, obtained in a trial of Ad26.COV2.S vaccine versus placebo. The TCR sequence derives from a person between 18 and 60 years old who received the Ad26.COV2.S COVID-19 vaccine or a placebo. The CDR3 here is CASSYPGKGAEAFF. The CDR3, as DNA: TGTGCCAGCAGTTACCCCGGTAAAGGGGCTGAAGCTTTCTTT.